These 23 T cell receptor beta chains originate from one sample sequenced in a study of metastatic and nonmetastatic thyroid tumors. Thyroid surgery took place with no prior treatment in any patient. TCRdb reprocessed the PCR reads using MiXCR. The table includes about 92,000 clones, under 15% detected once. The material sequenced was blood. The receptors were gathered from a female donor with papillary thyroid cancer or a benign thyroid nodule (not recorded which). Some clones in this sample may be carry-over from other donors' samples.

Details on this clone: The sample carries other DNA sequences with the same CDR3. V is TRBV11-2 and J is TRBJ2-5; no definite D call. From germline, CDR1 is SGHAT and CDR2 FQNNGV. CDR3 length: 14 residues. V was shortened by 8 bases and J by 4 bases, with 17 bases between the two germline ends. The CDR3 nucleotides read TGTGCCAGCCGACCGGGTCCCGTAACAGAGACCCAGTACTTC. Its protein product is CASRPGPVTETQYF. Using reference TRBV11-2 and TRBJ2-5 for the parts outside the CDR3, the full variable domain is EAGVAQSPRYKIIEKRQSVAFWCNPISGHATLYWYQQILGQGPKLLIQFQNNGVVDDSQLPKDRFSAERLKGVDSTLKIQPAKLEDSAVYLCASRPGPVTETQYFGPGTRLLVL.

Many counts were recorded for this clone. In nucleotides, the CDR3 is TGCAGTGCTAGTCGCGGGGGCAATGAGCAGTTCTTC. Translated, it gives CSASRGGNEQFF. This chain joins TRBV20-1 and TRBJ2-1; 7 nucleotides match TRBD2. The germline V gene has CDR1 DFQATT and CDR2 SNEGSKA (reference sequence). CDR3 length: 12 residues. Unmatched junction bases numbered 2, after V lost 3 bases and J lost 6 bases.

The CDR3 bases are TGTGCCAGCAGCTTCCCCCCCGGGGTCTCCTACGAGCAGTACTTC. Translation: CASSFPPGVSYEQYF. This chain connects TRBV7-2 to TRBJ2-7; the D gene is possibly TRBD2 (5 bases). Germline assignment: CDR1 SGHTA and CDR2 FQGNSA. The CDR3 is made up of 15 amino acids. Trimming removed 3 bases at V and 0 bases at J, with 12 bases between.

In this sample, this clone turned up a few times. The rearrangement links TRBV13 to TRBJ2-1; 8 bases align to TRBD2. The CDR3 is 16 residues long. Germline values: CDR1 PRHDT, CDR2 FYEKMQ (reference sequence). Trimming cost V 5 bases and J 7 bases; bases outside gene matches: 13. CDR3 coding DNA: TGTGCCAGCAGCCCCACCCCTAGCGGGTGGAGGAATGAGCAGTTCTTC. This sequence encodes CASSPTPSGWRNEQFF.

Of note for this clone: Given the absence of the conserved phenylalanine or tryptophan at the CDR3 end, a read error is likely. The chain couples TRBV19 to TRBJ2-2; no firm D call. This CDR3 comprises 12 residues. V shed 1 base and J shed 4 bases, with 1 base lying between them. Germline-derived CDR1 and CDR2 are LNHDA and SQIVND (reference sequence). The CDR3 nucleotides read TGTGCCAGTAGTATAGTCACCGGGGAGCTGTTTTCT. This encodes CASSIVTGELFS.

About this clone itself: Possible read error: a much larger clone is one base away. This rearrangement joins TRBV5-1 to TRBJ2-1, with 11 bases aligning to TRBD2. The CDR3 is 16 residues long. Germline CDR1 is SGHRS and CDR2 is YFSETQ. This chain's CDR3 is CASGLAASGGYNEQFF. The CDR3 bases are TGCGCCAGCGGCTTGGCGGCTAGCGGGGGGTACAATGAGCAGTTCTTC.

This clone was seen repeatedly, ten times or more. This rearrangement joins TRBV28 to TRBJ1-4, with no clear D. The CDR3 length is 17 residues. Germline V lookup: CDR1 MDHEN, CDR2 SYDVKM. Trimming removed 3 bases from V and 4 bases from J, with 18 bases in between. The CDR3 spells CASSFGSRGALNEKLFF. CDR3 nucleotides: TGTGCCAGCAGTTTCGGGTCGAGAGGTGCCCTTAATGAAAAACTGTTTTTT.

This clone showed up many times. As DNA, the CDR3 is TGTGCCAGCAGTCTCCAGGGATTAGGGATGAACACTGAAGCTTTCTTT. The encoded protein is CASSLQGLGMNTEAFF. The chain joins TRBV6-1 to TRBJ1-1, with D perhaps TRBD1 (5 bases). V was trimmed by 5 bases and J by 0 bases, leaving 16 bases between them. The germline gives CDR1 MNHNS, CDR2 SASEGT. This CDR3 is 16 amino acids long.

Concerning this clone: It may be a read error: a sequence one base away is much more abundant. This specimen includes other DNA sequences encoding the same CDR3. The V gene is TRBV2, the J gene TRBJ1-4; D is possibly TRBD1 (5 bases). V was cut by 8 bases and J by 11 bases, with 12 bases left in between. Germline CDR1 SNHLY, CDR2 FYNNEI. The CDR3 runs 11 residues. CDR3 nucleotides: TGTGCCAGCCAAGGGGCAGGTAAACTGTTTTTT. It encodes CASQGAGKLFF.

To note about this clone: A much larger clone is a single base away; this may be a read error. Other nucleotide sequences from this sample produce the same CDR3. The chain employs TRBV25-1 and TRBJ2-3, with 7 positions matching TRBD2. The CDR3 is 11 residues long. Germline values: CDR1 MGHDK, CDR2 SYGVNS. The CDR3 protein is CASRAGDTQYF. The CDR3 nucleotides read TGTGCCAGCAGGGCGGGAGATACTCAGTATTTT.

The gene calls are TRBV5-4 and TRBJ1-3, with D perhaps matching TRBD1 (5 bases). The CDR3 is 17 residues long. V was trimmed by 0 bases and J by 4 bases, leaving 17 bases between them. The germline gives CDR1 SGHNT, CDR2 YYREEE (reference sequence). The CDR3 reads CASSLDGGLALGNTIYF. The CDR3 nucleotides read TGTGCCAGCAGCTTGGACGGGGGACTGGCCCTAGGAAACACCATATATTTT. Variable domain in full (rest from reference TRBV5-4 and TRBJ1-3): ETGVTQSPTHLIKTRGQQVTLRCSSQSGHNTVSWYQQALGQGPQFIFQYYREEENGRGNFPPRFSGLQFPNYSSELNVNALELDDSALYLCASSLDGGLALGNTIYFGEGSWLTVV.

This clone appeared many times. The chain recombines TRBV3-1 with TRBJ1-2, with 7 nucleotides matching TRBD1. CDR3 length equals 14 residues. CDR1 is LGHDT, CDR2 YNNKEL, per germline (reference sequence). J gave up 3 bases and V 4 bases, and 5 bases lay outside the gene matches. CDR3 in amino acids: CASSPGQAHYGYTF. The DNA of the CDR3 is TGTGCCAGCAGCCCCGGACAGGCGCACTATGGCTACACCTTC.

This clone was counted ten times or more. CDR3 sequence (DNA): TGTGCCAATTTTAGCCGAGGAGCTTTCTTT. Translation gives CANFSRGAFF. This chain uses TRBV24-1 with TRBJ1-1; the D is unclear. V lost 11 bases, J lost 10 bases, and 13 bases lay in between. Germline lookup yields CDR1 KGHDR and CDR2 SFDVKD. The CDR3 consists of 10 residues.

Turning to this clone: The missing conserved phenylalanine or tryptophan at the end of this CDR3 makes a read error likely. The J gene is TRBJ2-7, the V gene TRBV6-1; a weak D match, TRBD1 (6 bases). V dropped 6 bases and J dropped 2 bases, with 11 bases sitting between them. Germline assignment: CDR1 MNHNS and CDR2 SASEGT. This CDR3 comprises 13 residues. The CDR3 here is CASRQGPPYEQYS. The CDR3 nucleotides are TGTGCCAGCAGACAGGGACCCCCCTACGAGCAGTACTCC.

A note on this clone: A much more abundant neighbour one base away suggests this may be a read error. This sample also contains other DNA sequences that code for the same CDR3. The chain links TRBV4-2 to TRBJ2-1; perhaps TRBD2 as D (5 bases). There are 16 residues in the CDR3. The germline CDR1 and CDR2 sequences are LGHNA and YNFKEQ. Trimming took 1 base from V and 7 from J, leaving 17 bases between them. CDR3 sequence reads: CASSQAWAGGLNEQFF. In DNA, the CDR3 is TGTGCCAGCAGCCAAGCTTGGGCGGGTGGATTAAATGAGCAGTTCTTC.

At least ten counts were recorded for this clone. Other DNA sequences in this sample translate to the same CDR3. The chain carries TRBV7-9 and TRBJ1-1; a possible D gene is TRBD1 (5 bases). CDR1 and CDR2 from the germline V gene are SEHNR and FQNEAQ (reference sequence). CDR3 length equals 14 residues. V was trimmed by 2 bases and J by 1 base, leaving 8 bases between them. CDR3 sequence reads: CASSLWDRNTEAFF. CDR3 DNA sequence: TGTGCCAGCAGCTTATGGGACCGGAACACTGAAGCTTTCTTT.

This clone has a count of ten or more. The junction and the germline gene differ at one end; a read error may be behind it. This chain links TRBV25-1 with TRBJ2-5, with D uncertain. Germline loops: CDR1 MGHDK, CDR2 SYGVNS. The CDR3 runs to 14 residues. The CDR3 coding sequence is TGTGCCAGCAGTGAAGGATCGGGTCAAGAGGCCCAGTACTTC. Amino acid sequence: CASSEGSGQEAQYF.

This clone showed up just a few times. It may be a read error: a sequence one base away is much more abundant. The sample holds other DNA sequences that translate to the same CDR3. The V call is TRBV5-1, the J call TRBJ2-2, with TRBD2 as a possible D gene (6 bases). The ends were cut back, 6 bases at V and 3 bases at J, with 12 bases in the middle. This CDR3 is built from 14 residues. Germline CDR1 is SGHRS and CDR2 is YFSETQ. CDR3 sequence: CASTVADYTGELFF. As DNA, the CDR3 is TGCGCCAGCACTGTAGCGGACTACACCGGGGAGCTGTTTTTT.

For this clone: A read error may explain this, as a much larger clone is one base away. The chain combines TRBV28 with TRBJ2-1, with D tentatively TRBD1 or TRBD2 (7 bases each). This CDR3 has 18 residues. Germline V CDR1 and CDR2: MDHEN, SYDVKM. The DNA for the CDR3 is TGTGCCAGCAGTCGGACAGGTACCTGGGGGGGAGACTACAATGAGCATTTCTTC. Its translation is CASSRTGTWGGDYNEHFF. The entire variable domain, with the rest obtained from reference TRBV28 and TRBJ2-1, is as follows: DVKVTQSSRYLVKRTGEKVFLECVQDMDHENMFWYRQDPGLGLRLIYFSYDVKMKEKGDIPEGYSVSREKKERFSLILESASTNQTSMYLCASSRTGTWGGDYNEHFFGPGTRLTVL.

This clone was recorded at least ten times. Written as DNA, the CDR3 is TGTGCCAGCAGTTTAGCGCTAGGGGCCGAGCAGTACTTC. The encoded protein is CASSLALGAEQYF. This chain connects TRBV12-3 or TRBV12-4 to TRBJ2-7; tentative D call: TRBD1 (5 bases). V lost 0 bases to trimming and J lost 6 bases, with 9 bases between them. CDR3 length: 13 residues.

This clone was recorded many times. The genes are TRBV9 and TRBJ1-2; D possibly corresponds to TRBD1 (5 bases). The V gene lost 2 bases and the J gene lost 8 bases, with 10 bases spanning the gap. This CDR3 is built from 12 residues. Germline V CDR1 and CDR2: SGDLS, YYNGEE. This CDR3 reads CASSVEGYGYTF. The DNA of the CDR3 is TGTGCCAGCAGCGTGGAGGGGTACGGCTACACCTTC.

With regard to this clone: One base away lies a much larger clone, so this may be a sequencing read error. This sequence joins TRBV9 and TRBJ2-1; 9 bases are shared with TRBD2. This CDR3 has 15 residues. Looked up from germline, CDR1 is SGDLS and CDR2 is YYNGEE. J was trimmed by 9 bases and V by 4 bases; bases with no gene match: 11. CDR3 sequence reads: CASSISGGPLVEQFF. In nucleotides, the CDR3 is TGTGCCAGCAGCATTAGCGGGGGCCCACTGGTTGAGCAGTTCTTC.

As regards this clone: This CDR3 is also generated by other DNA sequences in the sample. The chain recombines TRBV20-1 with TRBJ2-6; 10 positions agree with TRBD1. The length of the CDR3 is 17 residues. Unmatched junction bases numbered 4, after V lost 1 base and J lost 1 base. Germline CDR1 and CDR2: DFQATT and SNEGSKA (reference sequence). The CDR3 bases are TGCAGTGCTAGAGGACGGGACAGGGGTTCTGGGGCCAACGTCCTGACTTTC. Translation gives CSARGRDRGSGANVLTF.